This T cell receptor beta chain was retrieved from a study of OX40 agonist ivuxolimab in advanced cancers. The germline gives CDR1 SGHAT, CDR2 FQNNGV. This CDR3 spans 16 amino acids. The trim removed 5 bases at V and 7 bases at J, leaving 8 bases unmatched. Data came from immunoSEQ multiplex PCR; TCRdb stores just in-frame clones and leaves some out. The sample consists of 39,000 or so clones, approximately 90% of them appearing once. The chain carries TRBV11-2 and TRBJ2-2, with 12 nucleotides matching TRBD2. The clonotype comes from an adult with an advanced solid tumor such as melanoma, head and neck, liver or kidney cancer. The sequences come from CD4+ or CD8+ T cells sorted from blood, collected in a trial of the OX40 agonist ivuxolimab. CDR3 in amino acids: CASSKGTSGFDGELFF. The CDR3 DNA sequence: TGTGCCAGCAGCAAAGGGACTAGCGGGTTTGACGGGGAGCTGTTTTTT.